This T cell receptor (beta chain) derives from a study of blood T cell repertoires in COVID-19. Per the original methods: Amplification with reference gene primers provided the estimates of nucleated cell counts. Libraries were prepared by immunoSEQ multiplex PCR; TCRdb keeps only in-frame clonotypes and omits some of them. V, J and clone size derive from that table, while D and trimming were established from the DNA sequence. The sample contains about 180,000 clones, 80% to 90% of which appear only once. CDR1 SGHNT and CDR2 YYREEE come from the germline V gene (reference sequence). The CDR3 spans 15 residues. V dropped 3 bases and J dropped 5; count of bases not matched to a gene: 5.

The sequence came from a young man who had recovered from COVID-19. What was sequenced was peripheral blood. V usage is TRBV5-4 and J usage is TRBJ2-5; 12 bases agree with TRBD2. The CDR3 DNA reads TGTGCCAGCAGCTCTGGACTAGCGGGAACGGAGACCCAGTACTTC. The encoded protein is CASSSGLAGTETQYF.